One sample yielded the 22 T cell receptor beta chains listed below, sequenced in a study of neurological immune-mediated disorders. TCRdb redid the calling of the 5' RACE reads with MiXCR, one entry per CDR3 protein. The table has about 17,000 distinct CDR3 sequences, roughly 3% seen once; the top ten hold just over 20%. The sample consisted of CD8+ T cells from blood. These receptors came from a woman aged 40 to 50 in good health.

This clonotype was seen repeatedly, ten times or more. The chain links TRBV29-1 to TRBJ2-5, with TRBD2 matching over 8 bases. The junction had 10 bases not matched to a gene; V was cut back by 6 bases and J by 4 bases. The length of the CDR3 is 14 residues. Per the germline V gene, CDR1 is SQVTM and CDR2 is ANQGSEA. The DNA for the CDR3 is TGCAGCGTGGGGGTGGCGGGAGGCGGAGAGACCCAGTACTTC. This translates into CSVGVAGGGETQYF.

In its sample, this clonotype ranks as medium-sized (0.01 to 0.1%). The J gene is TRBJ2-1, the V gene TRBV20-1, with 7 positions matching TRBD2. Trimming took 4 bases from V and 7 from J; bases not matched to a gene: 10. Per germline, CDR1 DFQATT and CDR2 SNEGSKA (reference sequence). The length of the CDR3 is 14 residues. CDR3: CSATLSAGRNEQFF. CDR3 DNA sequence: TGCAGTGCTACTTTGTCCGCCGGGAGGAATGAGCAGTTCTTC.

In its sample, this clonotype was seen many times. The chain's CDR3 is CSVTRGGRVRETQYF. DNA of the CDR3: TGCAGCGTTACGAGGGGCGGGAGGGTCCGGGAGACCCAGTACTTC. V usage is TRBV29-1 and J usage is TRBJ2-5; 9 nucleotides agree with TRBD2. V shed 5 bases, J shed 5 bases, and the junction held 12 bases outside the gene matches. Germline V CDR1 and CDR2: SQVTM, ANQGSEA. The CDR3 runs to 15 residues.

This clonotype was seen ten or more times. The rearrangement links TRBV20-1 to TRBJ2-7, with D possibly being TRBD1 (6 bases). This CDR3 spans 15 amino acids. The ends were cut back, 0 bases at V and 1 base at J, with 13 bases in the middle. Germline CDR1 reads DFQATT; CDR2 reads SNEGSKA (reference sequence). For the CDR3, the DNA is TGCAGTGCTAGAGATGTAGACAGGTGGTCCTACGAGCAGTACTTC. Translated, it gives CSARDVDRWSYEQYF.

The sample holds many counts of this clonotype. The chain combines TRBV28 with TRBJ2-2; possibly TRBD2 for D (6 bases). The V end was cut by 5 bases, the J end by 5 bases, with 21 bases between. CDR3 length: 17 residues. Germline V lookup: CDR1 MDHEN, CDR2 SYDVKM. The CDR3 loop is CASSQIQSAGWTGELFF. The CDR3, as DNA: TGTGCCAGCAGTCAAATCCAAAGCGCGGGGTGGACCGGGGAGCTGTTTTTT.

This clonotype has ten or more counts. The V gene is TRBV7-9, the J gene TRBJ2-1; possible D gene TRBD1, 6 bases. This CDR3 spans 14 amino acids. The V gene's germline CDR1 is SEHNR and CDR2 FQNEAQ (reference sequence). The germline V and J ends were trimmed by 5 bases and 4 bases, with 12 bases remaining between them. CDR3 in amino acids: CASSPSGTYNEQFF. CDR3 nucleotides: TGTGCCAGCAGCCCTTCAGGGACATACAATGAGCAGTTCTTC.

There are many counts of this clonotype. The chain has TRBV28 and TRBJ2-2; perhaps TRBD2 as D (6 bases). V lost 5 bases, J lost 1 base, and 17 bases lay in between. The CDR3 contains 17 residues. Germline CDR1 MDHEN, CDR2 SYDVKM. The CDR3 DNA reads TGTGCCAGCAGTCCGGGGCCTAGCGAGTTGAACACCGGGGAGCTGTTTTTT. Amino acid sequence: CASSPGPSELNTGELFF. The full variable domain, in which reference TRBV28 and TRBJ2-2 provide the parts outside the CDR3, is DVKVTQSSRYLVKRTGEKVFLECVQDMDHENMFWYRQDPGLGLRLIYFSYDVKMKEKGDIPEGYSVSREKKERFSLILESASTNQTSMYLCASSPGPSELNTGELFFGEGSRLTVL.

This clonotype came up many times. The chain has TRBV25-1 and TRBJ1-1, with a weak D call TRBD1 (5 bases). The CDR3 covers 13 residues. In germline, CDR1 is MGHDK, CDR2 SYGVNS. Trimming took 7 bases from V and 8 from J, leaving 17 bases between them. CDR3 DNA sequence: TGTGCCAGCACCGGAGGGGCCTCGACCGAAGCTTTCTTT. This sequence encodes CASTGGASTEAFF.

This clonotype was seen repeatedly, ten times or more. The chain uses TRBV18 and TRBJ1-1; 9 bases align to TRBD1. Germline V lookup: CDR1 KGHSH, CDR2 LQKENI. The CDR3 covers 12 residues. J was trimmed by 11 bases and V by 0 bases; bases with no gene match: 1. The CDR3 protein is CASSPPDRGAFF. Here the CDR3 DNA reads TGTGCCAGCTCACCACCTGACAGGGGGGCTTTCTTT.

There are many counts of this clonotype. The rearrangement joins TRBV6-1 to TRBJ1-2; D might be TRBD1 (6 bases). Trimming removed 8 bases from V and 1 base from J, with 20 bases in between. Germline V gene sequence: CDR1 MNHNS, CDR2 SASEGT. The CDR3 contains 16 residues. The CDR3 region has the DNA TGTGCCAGCCGAGGGGGACCCAGCGTTTATAACTATGGCTACACCTTC. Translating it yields CASRGGPSVYNYGYTF.

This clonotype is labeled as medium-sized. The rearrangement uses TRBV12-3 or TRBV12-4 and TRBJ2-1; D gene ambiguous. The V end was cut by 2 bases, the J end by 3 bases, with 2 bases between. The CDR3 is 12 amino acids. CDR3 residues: CASSLIYNEQFF. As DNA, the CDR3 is TGTGCCAGCAGTTTAATCTACAATGAGCAGTTCTTC.

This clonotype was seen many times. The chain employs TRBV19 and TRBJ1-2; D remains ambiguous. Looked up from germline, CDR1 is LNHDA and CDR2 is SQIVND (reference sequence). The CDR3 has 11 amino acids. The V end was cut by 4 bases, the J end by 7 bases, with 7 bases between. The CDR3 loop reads CASSTMVGYTF. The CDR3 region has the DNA TGTGCCAGTAGTACAATGGTTGGCTACACCTTC.

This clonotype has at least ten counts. CDR3 residues: CSVANRAGVYEQYF. For the CDR3, the DNA is TGCAGCGTCGCCAATAGGGCGGGGGTCTACGAGCAGTACTTC. V is TRBV29-1 and J is TRBJ2-7; 7 bases are a match to TRBD2. The CDR3 runs 14 residues. The V gene's germline CDR1 is SQVTM and CDR2 ANQGSEA. V shed 6 bases, J shed 3 bases, and the junction held 11 bases outside the gene matches.

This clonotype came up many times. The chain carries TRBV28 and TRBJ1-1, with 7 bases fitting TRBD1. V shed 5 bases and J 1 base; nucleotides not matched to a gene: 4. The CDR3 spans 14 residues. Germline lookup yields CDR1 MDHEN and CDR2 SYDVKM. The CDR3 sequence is CASSIQGGNTEAFF. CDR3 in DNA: TGTGCCAGCAGTATCCAGGGGGGGAACACTGAAGCTTTCTTT.

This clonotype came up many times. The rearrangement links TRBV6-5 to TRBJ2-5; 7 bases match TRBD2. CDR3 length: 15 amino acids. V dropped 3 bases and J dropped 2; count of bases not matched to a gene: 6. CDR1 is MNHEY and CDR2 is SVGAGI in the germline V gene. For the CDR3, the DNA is TGTGCCAGCAGTTATGGGCTAGCGGTACAAGAGACCCAGTACTTC. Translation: CASSYGLAVQETQYF.

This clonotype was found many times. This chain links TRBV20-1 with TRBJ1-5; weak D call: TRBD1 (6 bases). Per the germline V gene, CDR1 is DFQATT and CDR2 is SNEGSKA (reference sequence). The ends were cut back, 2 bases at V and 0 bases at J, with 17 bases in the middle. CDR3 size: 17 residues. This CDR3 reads CSARLAGDDHSNQPQHF. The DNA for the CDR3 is TGCAGTGCTAGACTGGCAGGGGACGATCATAGCAATCAGCCCCAGCATTTT.

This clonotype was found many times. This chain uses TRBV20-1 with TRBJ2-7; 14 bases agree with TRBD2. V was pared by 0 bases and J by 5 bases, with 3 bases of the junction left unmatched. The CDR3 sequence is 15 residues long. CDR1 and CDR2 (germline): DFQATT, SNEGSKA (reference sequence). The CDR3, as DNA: TGCAGTGCTAGAGACGGGACTAGCGGGAGAGACGAGCAGTACTTC. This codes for CSARDGTSGRDEQYF.

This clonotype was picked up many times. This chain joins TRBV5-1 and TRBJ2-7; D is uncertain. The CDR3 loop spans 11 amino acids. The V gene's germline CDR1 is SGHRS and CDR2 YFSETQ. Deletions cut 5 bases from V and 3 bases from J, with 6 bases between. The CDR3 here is CASSWGYEQYF. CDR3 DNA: TGCGCCAGCAGTTGGGGCTACGAGCAGTACTTC.

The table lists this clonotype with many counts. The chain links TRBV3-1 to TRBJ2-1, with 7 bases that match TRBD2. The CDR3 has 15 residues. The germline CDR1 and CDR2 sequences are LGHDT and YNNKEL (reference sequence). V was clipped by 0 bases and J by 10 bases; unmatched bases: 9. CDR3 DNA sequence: TGTGCCAGCAGCCAAGAGGGGGGGGGAGGGAAGGAGCAGTTCTTC. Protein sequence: CASSQEGGGGKEQFF.

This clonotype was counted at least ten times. CDR3 sequence reads: CASSESPHTNQPQHF. The CDR3 DNA reads as TGTGCCAGCAGTGAATCCCCCCACACCAATCAGCCCCAGCATTTT. V gene TRBV2 combines with J gene TRBJ1-5, with D hard to call. V was shortened by 2 bases and J by 3 bases, with 11 bases between the two germline ends. CDR3 size: 15 residues. CDR1 SNHLY and CDR2 FYNNEI come from the germline V gene.

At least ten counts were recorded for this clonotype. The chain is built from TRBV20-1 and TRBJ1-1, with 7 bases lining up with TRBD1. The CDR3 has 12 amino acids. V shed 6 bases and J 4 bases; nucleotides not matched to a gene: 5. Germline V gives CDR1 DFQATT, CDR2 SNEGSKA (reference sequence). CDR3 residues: CSADRVGTEAFF. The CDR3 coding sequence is TGCAGTGCCGACAGGGTAGGCACTGAAGCTTTCTTT.

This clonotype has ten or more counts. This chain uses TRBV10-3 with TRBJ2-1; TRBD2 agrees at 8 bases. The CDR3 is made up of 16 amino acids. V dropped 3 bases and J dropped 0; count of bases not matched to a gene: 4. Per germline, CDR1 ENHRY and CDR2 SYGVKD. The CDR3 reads CAISDGAGASYNEQFF. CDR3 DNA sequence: TGTGCCATCAGTGATGGAGCGGGAGCCTCCTACAATGAGCAGTTCTTC.